The 15 T cell receptor beta chains reported below all come from one sample, sequenced in a study of T-cell reconstitution after alpha-beta-depleted transplantation in children (dated by TCRdb to the mid-2010s). To prepare the library, PCR was applied. Instrument on record: Illumina HiSeq 2500. TCR libraries were prepared with molecular barcoding, using unique molecular identifiers to normalize TCRbeta repertoire quantification. TCRdb trimmed the raw reads at Q25, called clones with MiXCR and kept productive beta chains. A single entry per CDR3 protein holds the most common genes and DNA from its merged rows. The sample contains approximately 800,000 distinct CDR3 sequences, less than 20% of them found a single time. The ten largest clones take up 5% of the sample. The sample's treatment or condition label, in plain terms: allogeneic hematopoietic cell transplantation with graft depleted of TCRalphabeta T cells and CD19 B cells.

Sequenced material: PBMCs, mostly from graft donor cells, taken 360 days after TCRalphabeta/CD19-depleted stem cell transplant. The receptor set was obtained from a male patient aged 5 to 17 who had a stem cell transplant for acute lymphoblastic leukemia, so the T cells may come from the graft donor.

This clonotype showed up just a few times. The chain links TRBV7-8 to TRBJ2-7; the D is unclear. The CDR3 contains 17 residues. V lost 5 bases and J 3 bases, leaving 23 bases between the germline ends. In germline, CDR1 is SGHVS, CDR2 FQNEAQ. CDR3 protein: CASSQDSSQHRDYEQYF. CDR3 nucleotide sequence: TGTGCCAGCAGCCAAGACTCGAGTCAGCATCGAGACTACGAGCAGTACTTC.

The sample holds a few counts of this clonotype. The rearrangement uses TRBV18 and TRBJ2-1; D possibly corresponds to TRBD1 (6 bases). CDR1 is KGHSH, CDR2 LQKENI, per germline. Trimming stripped 6 bases from V and 5 bases from J, with 14 bases between. The CDR3 has 14 amino acids. CDR3 coding DNA: TGTGCCAGCTCCCCCTTGGGGGCTAACAATGAGCAGTTCTTC. It translates to CASSPLGANNEQFF.

This clonotype was seen a handful of times. V gene TRBV4-1 combines with J gene TRBJ1-2, with D possibly TRBD1 on 5 matching bases. The CDR3 contains 17 residues. Trimming cost V 4 bases and J 1 base, with 19 bases left between them. Germline CDR1 is MGHRA and CDR2 is YSYEKL. The chain's CDR3 is CASSPLMRGGFNYGYTF. The CDR3 coding sequence is TGCGCCAGCAGCCCTTTAATGCGCGGGGGGTTTAACTATGGCTACACCTTC.

The V and J genes are TRBV7-2 and TRBJ2-7; perhaps D is TRBD1 or TRBD2 (6 bases each). The germline V and J ends were trimmed by 1 base and 3 bases, with 13 bases remaining between them. The CDR3 runs 15 residues. In germline, CDR1 is SGHTA, CDR2 FQGNSA. The CDR3: CASSLVGGGNYEQYF. The CDR3, as DNA: TGTGCCAGCAGCTTAGTTGGAGGGGGTAACTACGAGCAGTACTTC.

In its sample, this clonotype was seen a few times. The chain carries TRBV20-1 and TRBJ2-1, with 14 bases lining up with TRBD2. This CDR3 comprises 18 residues. The V gene end was trimmed by 0 bases and the J gene end by 5 bases; junction bases not matched to a gene: 9. CDR1 DFQATT and CDR2 SNEGSKA come from the germline V gene (reference sequence). In nucleotides, the CDR3 is TGCAGTGCTAGAGACCTCGGACTAGCGGGGGGTTCAAACAATGAGCAGTTCTTC. Protein: CSARDLGLAGGSNNEQFF.

The gene calls are TRBV29-1 and TRBJ2-1; possibly TRBD2 for D (5 bases). The ends were cut back, 4 bases at V and 6 bases at J, with 7 bases in the middle. This CDR3 spans 11 amino acids. Germline V gene sequence: CDR1 SQVTM, CDR2 ANQGSEA. The CDR3 loop is CSVVAGNEQFF. CDR3 DNA sequence: TGCAGCGTTGTGGCGGGCAATGAGCAGTTCTTC.

This sequence joins TRBV6-5 and TRBJ2-1; 8 nucleotides align to TRBD2. The CDR3 spans 15 residues. With V trimmed by 4 bases and J by 1 base, 3 bases remained unmatched. Looked up from germline, CDR1 is MNHEY and CDR2 is SVGAGI. The DNA of the CDR3 is TGTGCCAGCAGTTGGCGGGAGGCGTCCTACAATGAGCAGTTCTTC. It is translated as CASSWREASYNEQFF.

In this sample, this clonotype turned up a few times. V and J are TRBV6-5 and TRBJ2-7, with D maybe TRBD2 (6 bases). This CDR3 comprises 15 residues. Trimming cost V 0 bases and J 5 bases, with 14 bases left between them. Germline assignment: CDR1 MNHEY and CDR2 SVGAGI. The CDR3 DNA sequence: TGTGCCAGCAGTTACTCCACGGGAGCGGCCCACGAGCAGTACTTC. This translates into CASSYSTGAAHEQYF.

This clonotype was found a few times. V is TRBV12-3 or TRBV12-4 and J is TRBJ1-1; no clear D gene. The CDR3 loop spans 15 amino acids. V was pared by 6 bases and J by 5 bases, with 19 bases between. The CDR3 sequence is CASSVAGKAETEAFF. In nucleotides, the CDR3 is TGTGCCAGCAGCGTCGCGGGGAAGGCGGAAACTGAAGCTTTCTTT.

This clonotype was detected a few times. This chain uses TRBV4-1 with TRBJ1-6; a possible D gene is TRBD1 (6 bases). Germline-derived CDR1 and CDR2 are MGHRA and YSYEKL. The CDR3 consists of 15 residues. The ends were cut back, 1 base at V and 8 bases at J, with 12 bases in the middle. Written as DNA, the CDR3 is TGCGCCAGCAGCCAAGTCCAGGGGATTTATTCACCCCTCCACTTT. This codes for CASSQVQGIYSPLHF.

This chain joins TRBV7-7 and TRBJ1-1; no clear D. Between the trimmed V and J ends, which lost 3 bases and 1 base, there was a span of 6 bases. CDR1 is SSHAT and CDR2 is FNYEAQ in the germline V gene (reference sequence). CDR3 length: 13 residues. The CDR3: CASSFNTNTEAFF. In nucleotides, the CDR3 is TGTGCCAGCAGCTTTAACACGAACACTGAAGCTTTCTTT.

The gene calls are TRBV29-1 and TRBJ2-1; 8 bases match TRBD2. Germline lookup yields CDR1 SQVTM and CDR2 ANQGSEA. The J segment lost 9 bases and the V segment lost 6 bases, leaving 16 bases of the junction unmatched. The CDR3 has 15 residues. As DNA, the CDR3 is TGCAGCGTGCAATCGGGGGGGGAGATGAGGTTTGAGCAGTTCTTC. Its protein product is CSVQSGGEMRFEQFF.

This clonotype turned up a few times. V is TRBV9 and J is TRBJ2-1, with 9 bases matching TRBD1. The CDR3 contains 17 residues. V trimming: 0 bases; J trimming: 8 bases; junction bases outside the gene matches: 12. Germline CDR1 and CDR2: SGDLS and YYNGEE. The DNA of the CDR3 is TGTGCCAGCAGCGTAGTTGGGGGACAGGGATTTTTCTATGAGCAGTTCTTC. Its translation: CASSVVGGQGFFYEQFF.

The sample holds a few counts of this clonotype. The chain employs TRBV7-9 and TRBJ2-3; D is unclear. The germline V and J ends were trimmed by 5 bases and 2 bases, with 11 bases remaining between them. Germline V CDR1 and CDR2: SEHNR, FQNEAQ (reference sequence). The CDR3 totals 14 residues. As DNA, the CDR3 is TGTGCCAGCAGCCAACAGAGTTTCACAGATACGCAGTATTTT. Translation gives CASSQQSFTDTQYF. Supplemented by reference TRBV7-9 and TRBJ2-3, the full variable domain reads DTGVSQNPRHKITKRGQNVTFRCDPISEHNRLYWYRQTLGQGPEFLTYFQNEAQLEKSRLLSDRFSAERPKGSFSTLEIQRTEQGDSAMYLCASSQQSFTDTQYFGPGTRLTVL.

The table lists this clonotype with many counts. This chain connects TRBV5-1 to TRBJ2-7, with 7 bases matching TRBD2. There are 15 residues in the CDR3. V gave up 4 bases and J gave up 3 bases; unmatched junction bases: 10. Per the germline V gene, CDR1 is SGHRS and CDR2 is YFSETQ. The CDR3 DNA sequence: TGCGCCAGCAGCACGGGGGGTAGCGGGCTCTACGAGCAGTACTTC. Protein product: CASSTGGSGLYEQYF. The full variable domain, completed using reference TRBV5-1 and TRBJ2-7, is KAGVTQTPRYLIKTRGQQVTLSCSPISGHRSVSWYQQTPGQGLQFLFEYFSETQRNKGNFPGRFSGRQFSNSRSEMNVSTLELGDSALYLCASSTGGSGLYEQYFGPGTRLTVT.